Listed below are T cell receptor beta chains from one sample, sequenced in a study of shared clonotypes between healthy human individuals. Clones were read by immunoSEQ multiplex PCR, and TCRdb kept only the in-frame ones, dropping some. This repertoire shows 2,100,000 or so clones, 90% to 97% found once; its top ten account for less than 0.15%. The sequenced sample was naive CD4+ T cells sorted from blood. The receptors stem from a man between 18 and 29 years old in good health. The CDR3 runs from the conserved cysteine through the conserved F or W. Rows may omit the clone size; those that give it use once, few, many or a size class.

v_call	cdr3_length	clone_size	j_call	cdr3_aa
TRBV6-4	13	once	TRBJ1-1	CASSEEANTEAFF
TRBV5-1	17	.	TRBJ2-7	CASSLGSGGYQSYEQYF
TRBV9	15	.	TRBJ2-2	CASSLRTGARGELFF
TRBV19	14	.	TRBJ1-6	CASSFTGLNSPLHF
TRBV18	17	.	TRBJ1-5	CASSPIPLTGGNQPQHF
TRBV5-5	14	few	TRBJ2-3	CASSGWDLTDTQYF
TRBV5-4	12	once	TRBJ1-1	CASSEGQRGAFF
TRBV27	13	.	TRBJ2-7	CASKAGGTYEQYF
TRBV5-6	14	.	TRBJ1-1	CASTSGWGDTEAFF
TRBV6-6	15	.	TRBJ2-7	CASSYSLGGPYEQYF
TRBV6-1	14	.	TRBJ1-4	CAIMSGQGFEKLFF
TRBV9	12	.	TRBJ2-4	CASSPGTNIQYF
TRBV4-1	14	.	TRBJ2-2	CASSRGQVTGELFF
TRBV5-6	14	.	TRBJ2-1	CASSFFDRDNEQFF
TRBV10-2	16	.	TRBJ2-6	CASRTGEGSGANVLTF
TRBV5-1	15	.	TRBJ2-3	CASSPGQGYTDTQYF
TRBV7-9	13	.	TRBJ1-2	CASSRDSNYGYTF
TRBV6-1	12	.	TRBJ1-1	CASSNLGTEAFF
TRBV29-1	11	.	TRBJ2-5	CSAEERETQYF
TRBV18	15	.	TRBJ2-1	CASSGLQSSYNEQFF
TRBV5-5	14	.	TRBJ1-2	CASSLEGQGYGYTF
TRBV6-4	16	.	TRBJ2-2	CASSDSGGGNTGELFF
TRBV10-3	13	.	TRBJ2-1	CAISRLAGVNRFF
TRBV5-6	14	.	TRBJ1-2	CASSLEAGYYGYTF
TRBV7-2	12	.	TRBJ1-2	CASSPTSYGYTF
TRBV9	14	.	TRBJ2-3	CASSGGDGTDTQYF
TRBV7-9	14	.	TRBJ1-4	CASSSDGRNEKLFF
TRBV7-2	15	.	TRBJ2-7	CASSGGQGGTYEQYF
TRBV6-5	14	.	TRBJ2-1	CASRKGGVGNEQFF